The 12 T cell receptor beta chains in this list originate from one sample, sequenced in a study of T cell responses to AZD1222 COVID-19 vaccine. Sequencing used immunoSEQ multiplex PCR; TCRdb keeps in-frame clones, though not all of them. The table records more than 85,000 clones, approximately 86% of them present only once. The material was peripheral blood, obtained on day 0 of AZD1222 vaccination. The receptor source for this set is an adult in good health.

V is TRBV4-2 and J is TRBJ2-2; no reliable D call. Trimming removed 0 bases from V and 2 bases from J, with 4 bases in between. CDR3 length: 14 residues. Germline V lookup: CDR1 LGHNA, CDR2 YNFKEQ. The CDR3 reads CASSQDPNTGELFF. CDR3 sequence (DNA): TGTGCCAGCAGCCAAGATCCCAACACCGGGGAGCTGTTTTTT.

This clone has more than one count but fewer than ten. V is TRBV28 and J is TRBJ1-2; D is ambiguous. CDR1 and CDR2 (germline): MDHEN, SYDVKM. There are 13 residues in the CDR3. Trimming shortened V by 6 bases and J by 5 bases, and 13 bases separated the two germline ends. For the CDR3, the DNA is TGTGCCAGCAGCCAAAGGCAGGTTTATGGCTACACCTTC. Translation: CASSQRQVYGYTF.

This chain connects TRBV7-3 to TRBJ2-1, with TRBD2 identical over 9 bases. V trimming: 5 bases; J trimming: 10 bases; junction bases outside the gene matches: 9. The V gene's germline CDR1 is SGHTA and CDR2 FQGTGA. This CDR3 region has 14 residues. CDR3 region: CASSPGGGGEEQFF. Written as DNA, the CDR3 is TGTGCCAGCAGCCCTGGTGGCGGGGGGGAGGAGCAGTTCTTC.

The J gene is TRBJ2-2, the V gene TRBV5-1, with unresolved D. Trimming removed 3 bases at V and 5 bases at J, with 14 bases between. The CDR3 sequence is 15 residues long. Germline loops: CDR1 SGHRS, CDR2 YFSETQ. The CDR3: CASSSRAGETGELFF. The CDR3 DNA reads TGCGCCAGCAGCTCACGGGCAGGAGAAACCGGGGAGCTGTTTTTT.

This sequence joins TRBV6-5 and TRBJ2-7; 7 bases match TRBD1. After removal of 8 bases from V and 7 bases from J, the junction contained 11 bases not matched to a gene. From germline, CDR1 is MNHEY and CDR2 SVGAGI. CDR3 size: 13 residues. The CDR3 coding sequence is TGTGCCAGCGGGACAGCTTTTATGGGGGAGCAGTACTTC. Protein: CASGTAFMGEQYF.

CDR3 protein: CASNPGAAANTEAFF. DNA for the CDR3: TGTGCCAGTAATCCCGGTGCGGCGGCGAACACTGAAGCTTTCTTT. The chain links TRBV19 to TRBJ1-1; D gene unclear. This CDR3 region has 15 residues. The germline CDR1 and CDR2 sequences are LNHDA and SQIVND (reference sequence). Trimming stripped 7 bases from V and 1 base from J, with 16 bases between. Full variable domain (missing parts from reference TRBV19 and TRBJ1-1): DGGITQSPKYLFRKEGQNVTLSCEQNLNHDAMYWYRQDPGQGLRLIYYSQIVNDFQKGDIAEGYSVSREKKESFPLTVTSAQKNPTAFYLCASNPGAAANTEAFFGQGTRLTVV.

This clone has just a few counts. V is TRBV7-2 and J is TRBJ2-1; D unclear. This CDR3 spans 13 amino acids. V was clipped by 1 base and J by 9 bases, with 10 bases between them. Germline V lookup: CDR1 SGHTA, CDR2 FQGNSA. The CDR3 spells CASSLGSTGEQFF. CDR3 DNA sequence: TGTGCCAGCAGCTTAGGGAGTACGGGTGAGCAGTTCTTC. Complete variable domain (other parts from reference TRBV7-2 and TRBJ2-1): GAGVSQSPSNKVTEKGKDVELRCDPISGHTALYWYRQSLGQGLEFLIYFQGNSAPDKSGLPSDRFSAERTGGSVSTLTIQRTQQEDSAVYLCASSLGSTGEQFFGPGTRLTVL.

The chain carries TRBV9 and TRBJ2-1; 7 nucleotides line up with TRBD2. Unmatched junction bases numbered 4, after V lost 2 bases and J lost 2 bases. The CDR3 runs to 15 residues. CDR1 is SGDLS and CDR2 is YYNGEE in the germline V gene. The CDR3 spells CASSVSAGPYNEQFF. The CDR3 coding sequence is TGTGCCAGCAGCGTTTCAGCGGGACCCTACAATGAGCAGTTCTTC.

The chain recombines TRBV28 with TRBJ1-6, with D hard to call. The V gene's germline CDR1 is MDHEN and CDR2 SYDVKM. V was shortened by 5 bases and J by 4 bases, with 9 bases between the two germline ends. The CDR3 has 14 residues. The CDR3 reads CASSGLLYNSPLHF. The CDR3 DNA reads TGTGCCAGCAGTGGGCTGCTATATAATTCACCCCTCCACTTT.

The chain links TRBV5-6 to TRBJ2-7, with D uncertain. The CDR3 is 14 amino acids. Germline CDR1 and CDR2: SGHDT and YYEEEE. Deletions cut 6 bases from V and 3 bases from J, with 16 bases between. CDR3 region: CASTLGQEVYEQYF. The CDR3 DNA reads TGTGCCAGCACGTTAGGGCAGGAAGTCTACGAGCAGTACTTC.

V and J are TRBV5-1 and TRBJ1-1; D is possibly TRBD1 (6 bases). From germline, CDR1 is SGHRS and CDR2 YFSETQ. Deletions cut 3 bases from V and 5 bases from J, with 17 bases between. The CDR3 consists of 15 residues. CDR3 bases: TGCGCCAGCAGCTCGGCGTACAGGGAGGCTACTGAAGCTTTCTTT. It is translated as CASSSAYREATEAFF.

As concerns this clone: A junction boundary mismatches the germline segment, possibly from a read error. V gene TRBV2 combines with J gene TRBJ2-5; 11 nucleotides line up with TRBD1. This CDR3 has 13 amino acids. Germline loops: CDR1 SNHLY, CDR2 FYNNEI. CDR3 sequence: CASSERDRGILHF. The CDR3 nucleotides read TGTGCCAGCAGTGAACGGGACAGGGGGATTTTGCACTTC.